The present T cell receptor (beta chain) was sequenced within a study of T cell repertoires in cytomegalovirus infection (dated by TCRdb to 2018 to 2020). About the study as a whole: The HLA type of each donor mattered for the analysis, because public TCR beta signatures pointed to carriage of CMV infection along with the matching HLA type.

Regarding this clonotype: Its antigen remains unidentified. The record has no base qualities; no much larger clone is one base away.

The instrument given in TCRdb is Illumina HiSeq 1500. TCRdb reworked the public reads: Q25 trimming with fastp, MiXCR clone assembly, productive beta chains retained. Identical CDR3 proteins give one entry, which carries the most common genes and DNA. Counted in this sample were about 230,000 distinct CDR3 sequences; roughly 22% of them appeared once. The ten largest clonotypes hold 15% to 20% of the sample. Summary of the overall study and its limitations: Cumulative frequency of public TCR beta family members discriminated carriers of CMV infection plus the relevant HLA type in this cohort and an independent roughly 350-donor cohort. The ex vivo response was dominated by HLA-C-restricted CMV-specific TCR beta clonotypes, which also provided the single most frequent clonotype in two of eight donors.

Measured from the cysteine to the phenylalanine, the CDR3 is 15 residues long. Left in the record is the CDR3 DNA by itself, 45 bases read in frame from the first base. V trim: 2 bases; J trim: 5 bases; unmatched bases: 8. The germline V gene yields SQVTM for CDR1 and ANQGSEA for CDR2. The origin of this receptor is a human donor in good health (CMV status not recorded). Some clones in this sample may be carry-over from other donors' samples. The chain links TRBV29-1 with TRBJ1-2; 10 middle bases align to TRBD1. Material for sequencing was CD8+ T cells from PBMCs. The DNA reads TGCAGCGTTGAAAGAGGGACAGGGGATGGTTATGGCTACACCTTC. It translates to CSVERGTGDGYGYTF.